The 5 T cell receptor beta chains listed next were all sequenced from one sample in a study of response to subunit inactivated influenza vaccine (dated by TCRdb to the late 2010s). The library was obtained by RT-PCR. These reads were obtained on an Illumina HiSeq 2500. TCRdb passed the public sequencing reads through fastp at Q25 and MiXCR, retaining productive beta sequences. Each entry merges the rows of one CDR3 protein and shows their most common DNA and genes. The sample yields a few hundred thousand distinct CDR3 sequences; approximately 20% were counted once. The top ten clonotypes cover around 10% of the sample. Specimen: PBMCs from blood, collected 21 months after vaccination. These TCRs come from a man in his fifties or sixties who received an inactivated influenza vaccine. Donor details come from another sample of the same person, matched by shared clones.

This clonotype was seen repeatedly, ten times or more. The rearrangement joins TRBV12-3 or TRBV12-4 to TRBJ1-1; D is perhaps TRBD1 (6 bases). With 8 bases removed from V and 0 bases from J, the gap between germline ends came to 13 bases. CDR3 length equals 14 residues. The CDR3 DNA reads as TGTGCCAGCGTCGGGGGCCCAATGAACACTGAAGCTTTCTTT. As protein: CASVGGPMNTEAFF.

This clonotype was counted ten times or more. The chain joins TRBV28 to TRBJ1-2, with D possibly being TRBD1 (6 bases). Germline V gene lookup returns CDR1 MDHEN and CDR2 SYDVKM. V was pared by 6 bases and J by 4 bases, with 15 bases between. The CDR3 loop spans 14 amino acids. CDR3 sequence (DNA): TGTGCCAGCAGCCCTTGGACAGCCCTCTATGGCTACACCTTC. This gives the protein CASSPWTALYGYTF.

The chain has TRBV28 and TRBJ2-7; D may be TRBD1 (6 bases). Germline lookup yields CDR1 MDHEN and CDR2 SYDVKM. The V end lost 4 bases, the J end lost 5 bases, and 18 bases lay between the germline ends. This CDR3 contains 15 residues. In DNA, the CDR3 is TGTGCCAGCAGTTCCCTCGGTCAGGGGATGGACGAGCAGTACTTC. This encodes CASSSLGQGMDEQYF.

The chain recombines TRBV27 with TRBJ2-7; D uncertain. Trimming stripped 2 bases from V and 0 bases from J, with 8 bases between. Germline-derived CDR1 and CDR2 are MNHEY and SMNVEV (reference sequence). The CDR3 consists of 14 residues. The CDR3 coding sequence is TGTGCCAGCAGTTTAGGACCCACCTCCTACGAGCAGTACTTC. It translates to CASSLGPTSYEQYF.

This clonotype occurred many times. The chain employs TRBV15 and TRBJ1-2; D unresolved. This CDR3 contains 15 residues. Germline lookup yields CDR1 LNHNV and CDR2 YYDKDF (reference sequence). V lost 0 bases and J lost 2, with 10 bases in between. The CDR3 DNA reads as TGTGCCACCAGCAGAGATTTAGCGGGAAACTATGGCTACACCTTC. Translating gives CATSRDLAGNYGYTF.